The next 22 T cell receptor beta chains were all read from a single sample in a study of shared clonotypes between healthy human individuals. Terminally differentiated effector memory CD45RA+ cells were excluded from the naive CD8 cells, which were CD45RO-negative and positively selected for CCR7. Data came from immunoSEQ multiplex PCR; TCRdb stores just in-frame clones and leaves some out. The profile shows around 620,000 clones, approximately 95% of them singletons. Sequenced: naive CD8+ T cells sorted from blood. These receptors all come from a woman aged 25-40 years in good health.

This chain joins TRBV13 and TRBJ2-1, with unresolved D. Germline lookup yields CDR1 PRHDT and CDR2 FYEKMQ (reference sequence). The length of the CDR3 is 14 residues. Trimming pared 1 base from V and 5 bases from J, leaving 9 bases between. The CDR3 protein is CASSLAGSNNEQFF. The CDR3 DNA reads as TGTGCCAGCAGCTTAGCTGGGTCAAACAATGAGCAGTTCTTC.

The chain employs TRBV10-2 and TRBJ2-7; 8 bases line up with TRBD1. The trim removed 7 bases at V and 5 bases at J, leaving 7 bases unmatched. The CDR3 is made up of 13 amino acids. CDR1 and CDR2 from the germline V gene are WSHSY and SAAADI. DNA of the CDR3: TGCGCCAGCATTAGCGCAGGGGGCAACGAGCAGTACTTC. Protein: CASISAGGNEQYF.

The gene calls are TRBV7-9 and TRBJ2-7; D perhaps matches TRBD1 (5 bases). Trimming removed 4 bases at V and 7 bases at J, with 17 bases between. Germline CDR1 and CDR2: SEHNR and FQNEAQ (reference sequence). The CDR3 is 14 amino acids. Here the CDR3 reads CASSSPSGSYEQYF. The CDR3, as DNA: TGTGCCAGCAGCTCCCCGTCAGGGTCTTATGAGCAGTACTTC.

The chain recombines TRBV28 with TRBJ2-3; 10 bases are shared with TRBD1. Germline V gene sequence: CDR1 MDHEN, CDR2 SYDVKM. There are 16 residues in the CDR3. Trimming at V came to 5 bases and at J to 2 bases, leaving 7 bases not matched to a gene. Here the CDR3 DNA reads TGTGCCAGCAGTCAAACCGGGACAGGGGTCACAGATACGCAGTATTTT. Protein: CASSQTGTGVTDTQYF.

The V call is TRBV5-1, the J call TRBJ1-2, with 7 bases aligning to TRBD1. Germline values: CDR1 SGHRS, CDR2 YFSETQ. The CDR3 spans 13 residues. V lost 4 bases, J lost 3 bases, and 3 bases stayed unmatched. The CDR3 loop reads CASSRGQDYGYTF. In DNA form, the CDR3 reads TGCGCCAGCAGCAGAGGACAGGACTATGGCTACACCTTC.

The genes are TRBV13 and TRBJ1-6; TRBD1 matches 7 bases. J lost 7 bases, V lost 1 base, and 1 base had no gene match. Germline V lookup: CDR1 PRHDT, CDR2 FYEKMQ (reference sequence). The CDR3 spans 14 residues. The CDR3 DNA follows: TGTGCCAGCAGCTTAGCACAGGGGAATTCACCCCTCCACTTT. Its protein product is CASSLAQGNSPLHF.

The V gene is TRBV4-1, the J gene TRBJ2-7; tentatively, D is TRBD1 (5 bases). The V end was cut by 0 bases, the J end by 6 bases, with 6 bases between. CDR3 size: 12 residues. Germline CDR1 and CDR2: MGHRA and YSYEKL. This CDR3 is CASSQERGEQYF. For the CDR3, the DNA is TGCGCCAGCAGCCAAGAAAGGGGCGAGCAGTACTTC.

V gene TRBV27 combines with J gene TRBJ1-3; weak D call: TRBD1 (5 bases). Between the trimmed V and J ends, which lost 4 bases and 0 bases, there was a span of 13 bases. CDR1 MNHEY and CDR2 SMNVEV come from the germline V gene (reference sequence). CDR3 length: 16 residues. The CDR3 loop is CASSSGGPYSGNTIYF. CDR3 sequence (DNA): TGTGCCAGCAGTTCGGGGGGACCGTACTCTGGAAACACCATATATTTT.

The gene calls are TRBV5-6 and TRBJ2-1, with D perhaps TRBD1 or TRBD2 (5 bases each). The CDR3 loop spans 12 amino acids. Trimming stripped 4 bases from V and 9 bases from J, with 11 bases between. Germline CDR1 is SGHDT and CDR2 is YYEEEE. CDR3 sequence (DNA): TGTGCCAGCAGCGGGGACGGAGGTGAGCAGTTCTTC. This translates into CASSGDGGEQFF.

About this clone: The sample carries other DNA sequences with the same CDR3. The chain carries TRBV10-3 and TRBJ2-7; TRBD1 agrees at 11 bases. The CDR3 has 13 residues. V gave up 6 bases and J gave up 4 bases; unmatched junction bases: 2. Looked up from germline, CDR1 is ENHRY and CDR2 is SYGVKD. This CDR3 is CAIRGTGGYEQYF. CDR3 coding DNA: TGTGCCATCAGGGGGACAGGGGGATACGAGCAGTACTTC.

Points on this clone: This sample also contains other DNA sequences that code for the same CDR3. The genes are TRBV11-2 and TRBJ2-7; D not certain. Germline-derived CDR1 and CDR2 are SGHAT and FQNNGV. This CDR3 is built from 13 residues. V was clipped by 0 bases and J by 0 bases, with 3 bases between them. This chain's CDR3 is CASSLDSSYEQYF. CDR3 bases: TGTGCCAGCAGCTTAGACAGCTCCTACGAGCAGTACTTC.

In this sample, this clone turned up once. The V call is TRBV19, the J call TRBJ1-2, with 10 bases matching TRBD1. The CDR3 sequence is 16 residues long. From germline, CDR1 is LNHDA and CDR2 SQIVND (reference sequence). Trimming removed 10 bases from V and 5 bases from J; junction bases left unmatched: 16. Written as DNA, the CDR3 is TGTGCCACCTCCTTCGGCCGGGACAGGGGTCGGTATGGCTACACCTTC. Translated, it gives CATSFGRDRGRYGYTF.

This chain links TRBV28 with TRBJ2-2; TRBD2 matches at 7 bases. The length of the CDR3 is 17 residues. Germline V CDR1 and CDR2: MDHEN, SYDVKM. J was trimmed by 4 bases and V by 5 bases; bases with no gene match: 13. Written as DNA, the CDR3 is TGTGCCAGCAGTCCCCCGGGGGGAGGGGTGACCACCGGGGAGCTGTTTTTT. As protein: CASSPPGGGVTTGELFF.

DNA for the CDR3: TGTGCCAGCAGTGAATTCACAGGAATAAGCTCTGGAAACACCATATATTTT. Protein product: CASSEFTGISSGNTIYF. This chain links TRBV6-1 with TRBJ1-3; weak D call: TRBD1 (5 bases). The CDR3 totals 17 residues. V was shortened by 2 bases and J by 0 bases, with 14 bases between the two germline ends. CDR1 is MNHNS and CDR2 is SASEGT in the germline V gene.

The chain joins TRBV10-3 to TRBJ2-1; D is perhaps TRBD2 (5 bases). Trimming stripped 6 bases from V and 6 bases from J, with 18 bases between. The CDR3 is 15 amino acids. Germline CDR1 and CDR2: ENHRY and SYGVKD. CDR3 nucleotide sequence: TGTGCCATCAGCCCCCGGGATGGGGAAACCAATGAGCAGTTCTTC. Translated, it gives CAISPRDGETNEQFF.

This chain links TRBV5-6 with TRBJ2-7, with 7 positions matching TRBD2. This CDR3 is built from 15 residues. The germline V gene encodes CDR1 SGHDT and CDR2 YYEEEE. Unmatched junction bases numbered 8, after V lost 5 bases and J lost 0 bases. CDR3 coding DNA: TGTGCCAGCAGTCTGAGCGGGGCACGCTCCTACGAGCAGTACTTC. Its translation is CASSLSGARSYEQYF.

This clone has a single count. V gene TRBV7-2 combines with J gene TRBJ1-4; the match to TRBD1 covers 7 bases. The CDR3 runs 13 residues. Germline V gives CDR1 SGHTA, CDR2 FQGNSA. V lost 3 bases to trimming and J lost 11 bases; unmatched junction nucleotides: 6. The CDR3, as DNA: TGTGCCAGCAGCTTTCACAGGGGAGCTAAACTGTTTTTT. Its protein product is CASSFHRGAKLFF.

This chain links TRBV27 with TRBJ1-1; D gene unclear. Germline-derived CDR1 and CDR2 are MNHEY and SMNVEV (reference sequence). The CDR3 loop spans 15 amino acids. Trimming pared 5 bases from V and 7 bases from J, leaving 20 bases between. The CDR3 sequence: CASSPGSSFISEAFF. For the CDR3, the DNA is TGTGCCAGCAGTCCGGGATCGAGCTTCATTAGTGAAGCTTTCTTT.

The chain carries TRBV27 and TRBJ2-1, with 14 bases identical to TRBD2. Losses at the gene ends were 4 bases for V and 8 bases for J; bases not matched to a gene: 7. Germline CDR1 and CDR2: MNHEY and SMNVEV (reference sequence). CDR3 length: 16 amino acids. CDR3 sequence reads: CASSSGLAGVYYEQFF. Written as DNA, the CDR3 is TGTGCCAGCAGTTCGGGACTAGCGGGAGTTTACTATGAGCAGTTCTTC.

The chain couples TRBV4-2 to TRBJ1-5; no reliable D call. The V end was cut by 0 bases, the J end by 1 base, with 7 bases between. Germline V gene data show CDR1 as LGHNA and CDR2 as YNFKEQ. The CDR3 has 15 residues. CDR3 nucleotides: TGTGCCAGCAGCCAAGATGAGACGAGCAATCAGCCCCAGCATTTT. This encodes CASSQDETSNQPQHF.

The chain carries TRBV7-9 and TRBJ2-7; tentatively, D is TRBD1 or TRBD2 (5 bases each). The germline V and J ends were trimmed by 1 base and 5 bases, with 15 bases remaining between them. In germline, CDR1 is SEHNR, CDR2 FQNEAQ (reference sequence). The CDR3 has 15 residues. The CDR3 here is CASSLVFGRDHEQYF. Here the CDR3 DNA reads TGTGCCAGCAGCTTAGTTTTCGGCAGGGACCACGAGCAGTACTTC.

This chain uses TRBV27 with TRBJ1-1, with a possible D match to TRBD1 (5 bases). Germline CDR1 reads MNHEY; CDR2 reads SMNVEV (reference sequence). Trimming removed 3 bases at V and 7 bases at J, with 12 bases between. The CDR3 is 13 residues long. CDR3 in amino acids: CASSLGGSGEAFF. The CDR3 coding sequence is TGTGCCAGCAGTTTGGGGGGTTCGGGTGAAGCTTTCTTT.